This entry lists 24 T cell receptor beta chains sequenced from one sample in a study of shared clonotypes between healthy human individuals. Assay: immunoSEQ multiplex PCR; the TCRdb copy retains only in-frame clones and omits some. Of millions of clones in the sample, 93% were seen once. The sample taken for sequencing was naive CD4+ T cells from PBMCs. Subset denoted: CD45RA+ positively selected. The receptors stem from a man aged 18 to 30 in good health. Some clones in this sample may be carry-over from other donors' samples.

Here the CDR3 reads CASSPVEFGNTIYF. CDR3 sequence (DNA): TGCGCCAGCAGCCCGGTGGAATTTGGAAACACCATATATTTT. The chain combines TRBV4-1 with TRBJ1-3; D gene uncertain. Between the trimmed V and J ends, which lost 4 bases and 3 bases, there was a span of 10 bases. Germline CDR1 MGHRA, CDR2 YSYEKL. This CDR3 contains 14 residues.

The rearrangement uses TRBV7-2 and TRBJ1-4, with a possible D match to TRBD1 (6 bases). V lost 3 bases and J 5 bases, leaving 16 bases between the germline ends. This CDR3 region has 16 residues. The germline CDR1 and CDR2 sequences are SGHTA and FQGNSA. CDR3 loop: CASSLLGSGQNEKLFF. The CDR3 DNA is TGTGCCAGCAGCTTGCTGGGATCGGGACAAAATGAAAAACTGTTTTTT. The full variable domain, in which reference TRBV7-2 and TRBJ1-4 provide the parts outside the CDR3, is GAGVSQSPSNKVTEKGKDVELRCDPISGHTALYWYRQSLGQGLEFLIYFQGNSAPDKSGLPSDRFSAERTGGSVSTLTIQRTQQEDSAVYLCASSLLGSGQNEKLFFGSGTQLSVL.

The chain employs TRBV7-9 and TRBJ2-3; 9 positions agree with TRBD2. The germline V gene encodes CDR1 SEHNR and CDR2 FQNEAQ (reference sequence). The CDR3 covers 16 residues. The V gene end was trimmed by 5 bases and the J gene end by 2 bases; junction bases not matched to a gene: 8. The CDR3 spells CASSLGTSRHTDTQYF. Here the CDR3 DNA reads TGTGCCAGCAGCCTCGGGACTAGCAGACACACAGATACGCAGTATTTT.

V usage is TRBV7-9 and J usage is TRBJ1-6; D gene unclear. The germline V and J ends were trimmed by 1 base and 8 bases, with 6 bases remaining between them. Germline CDR1 SEHNR, CDR2 FQNEAQ (reference sequence). This CDR3 region has 13 residues. For the CDR3, the DNA is TGTGCCAGCAGCTTAGTTCATGATTCACCCCTCCACTTT. As protein: CASSLVHDSPLHF. Drawing the rest from reference TRBV7-9 and TRBJ1-6, the complete variable domain is DTGVSQNPRHKITKRGQNVTFRCDPISEHNRLYWYRQTLGQGPEFLTYFQNEAQLEKSRLLSDRFSAERPKGSFSTLEIQRTEQGDSAMYLCASSLVHDSPLHFGNGTRLTVT.

The rearrangement joins TRBV28 to TRBJ1-5; 11 bases are shared with TRBD1. The germline CDR1 and CDR2 sequences are MDHEN and SYDVKM. The CDR3 contains 14 residues. The ends lost 6 bases at V and 6 bases at J; junction bases unmatched: 4. The CDR3 reads CASSGQGAVQPQHF. The CDR3 bases are TGTGCCAGCAGCGGACAGGGGGCAGTTCAGCCCCAGCATTTT.

The chain recombines TRBV5-6 with TRBJ2-5; 7 bases agree with TRBD2. J lost 4 bases, V lost 0 bases, and 9 bases had no gene match. Germline values: CDR1 SGHDT, CDR2 YYEEEE. The CDR3 sequence is 16 residues long. In DNA, the CDR3 is TGTGCCAGCAGCTTGGGCCCGGGCGGGAGAGGAGAGACCCAGTACTTC. Residues: CASSLGPGGRGETQYF.

A remark on this clone: Other DNA variants within this sample encode the same CDR3. The V gene is TRBV5-8, the J gene TRBJ1-5, with D possibly TRBD1 on 6 matching bases. Trimming removed 4 bases at V and 2 bases at J, with 10 bases between. The CDR3 covers 14 residues. The germline V gene has CDR1 SGHTS and CDR2 YDEGEE. The CDR3, as DNA: TGTGCCAGCAGCCCCAGGACAGGCAATCAGCCCCAGCATTTT. This gives the protein CASSPRTGNQPQHF. Based on the CDR3 plus reference TRBV5-8 and TRBJ1-5, the full variable domain is EAGVTQSPTHLIKTRGQQATLRCSPISGHTSVYWYQQALGLGLQFLLWYDEGEERNRGNFPPRFSGRQFPNYSSELNVNALELEDSALYLCASSPRTGNQPQHFGDGTRLSIL.

This rearrangement joins TRBV28 to TRBJ1-2; D not resolved. Germline V gene lookup returns CDR1 MDHEN and CDR2 SYDVKM. The CDR3 is 12 amino acids. The V gene lost 6 bases and the J gene lost 6 bases, with 11 bases spanning the gap. This chain's CDR3 is CASRRAVHGYTF. CDR3 in DNA: TGTGCCAGCAGGCGAGCGGTCCATGGCTACACCTTC.

The chain couples TRBV30 to TRBJ2-7, with 12 bases aligning to TRBD2. CDR1 GTSNPN and CDR2 SVGIG come from the germline V gene (reference sequence). This CDR3 has 16 amino acids. V lost 2 bases, J lost 3 bases, and 8 bases stayed unmatched. CDR3 protein: CAWSPRLAGVFYEQYF. The CDR3 region has the DNA TGTGCCTGGAGTCCGAGACTAGCGGGAGTTTTCTACGAGCAGTACTTC.

The table lists this clone with a few counts. This sequence joins TRBV6-5 and TRBJ1-2; the match to TRBD1 covers 8 bases. The CDR3 is 13 amino acids. Germline V lookup: CDR1 MNHEY, CDR2 SVGAGI. With V trimmed by 2 bases and J by 6 bases, 2 bases remained unmatched. The DNA for the CDR3 is TGTGCCAGCAGTTACCGACAGGGGAATGGCTACACCTTC. Residues: CASSYRQGNGYTF.

The gene calls are TRBV18 and TRBJ1-1; 8 bases agree with TRBD1. Germline loops: CDR1 KGHSH, CDR2 LQKENI. The CDR3 is made up of 16 amino acids. Germline trimming cut 3 bases from V and 3 bases from J; bases unmatched to any gene: 9. CDR3 coding DNA: TGTGCCAGCTCACCCCAGACAGGGGCGGGGGACACTGAAGCTTTCTTT. Protein product: CASSPQTGAGDTEAFF.

The chain has TRBV14 and TRBJ2-1; D gene ambiguous. Trimming took off 0 bases at V and 2 bases at J, with 11 bases between the two ends. CDR3 length equals 16 residues. Germline V CDR1 and CDR2: SGHDN, FVKESK. The CDR3 loop reads CASSQERRVAYNEQFF. The CDR3 nucleotides read TGTGCCAGCAGCCAAGAAAGACGGGTGGCCTACAATGAGCAGTTCTTC.

This clone occurred a few times. The chain is built from TRBV28 and TRBJ1-5; D is possibly TRBD1 (5 bases). V was trimmed by 3 bases and J by 7 bases, leaving 10 bases between them. CDR1 is MDHEN, CDR2 SYDVKM, per germline. The CDR3 runs 13 residues. The CDR3 DNA follows: TGTGCCAGCAGTTTCTCCAGGGCCCAGCCCCAGCATTTT. The encoded protein is CASSFSRAQPQHF.

The chain links TRBV5-1 to TRBJ2-7; TRBD1 matches at 10 bases. This CDR3 region has 16 residues. V dropped 0 bases and J dropped 5; count of bases not matched to a gene: 8. The germline V gene encodes CDR1 SGHRS and CDR2 YFSETQ. CDR3 coding DNA: TGCGCCAGCAGCTTGGGCGGGACAGGGGTGCACGACGAGCAGTACTTC. This gives the protein CASSLGGTGVHDEQYF.

The chain carries TRBV7-6 and TRBJ2-2; no definite D call. The V and J ends lost 1 base and 0 bases respectively, with 12 bases between them. CDR1 is SGHVS, CDR2 FNYEAQ, per germline. The CDR3 totals 17 residues. CDR3 bases: TGTGCCAGCAGCTTAGAAGCAGTATCCTCGAACACCGGGGAGCTGTTTTTT. Protein: CASSLEAVSSNTGELFF.

This chain links TRBV9 with TRBJ1-3; tentative D call: TRBD1 (6 bases). Germline lookup yields CDR1 SGDLS and CDR2 YYNGEE. The ends were cut back, 4 bases at V and 0 bases at J, with 17 bases in the middle. This CDR3 is 17 amino acids long. CDR3 in DNA: TGTGCCAGCAGCCCCAAGCAGGGACATTTCTCTGGAAACACCATATATTTT. Amino acid sequence: CASSPKQGHFSGNTIYF.

This chain joins TRBV5-5 and TRBJ1-1, with 8 bases that match TRBD1. After removal of 2 bases from V and 7 bases from J, the junction contained 10 bases not matched to a gene. This CDR3 has 15 amino acids. In germline, CDR1 is SGHKS, CDR2 YYEKEE (reference sequence). The CDR3 protein is CASSFAWTGSDEAFF. Written as DNA, the CDR3 is TGTGCCAGCAGCTTTGCCTGGACAGGGAGCGATGAAGCTTTCTTT.

The chain combines TRBV5-1 with TRBJ2-1; TRBD1 is a possible D gene (5 bases). This CDR3 region has 14 residues. The germline CDR1 and CDR2 sequences are SGHRS and YFSETQ. V lost 4 bases, J lost 5 bases, and 13 bases lay in between. The CDR3 protein is CASSITYRNNEQFF. In nucleotides, the CDR3 is TGCGCCAGCAGCATCACCTACAGGAACAATGAGCAGTTCTTC.

The rearrangement uses TRBV15 and TRBJ1-5; D uncertain. Trimming left V 1 base short and J 3 bases short, with 13 bases between. This CDR3 spans 16 amino acids. Germline CDR1 reads LNHNV; CDR2 reads YYDKDF (reference sequence). The DNA of the CDR3 is TGTGCCACCAGCAGAGGACCAAAATCGCCCAATCAGCCCCAGCATTTT. Its translation: CATSRGPKSPNQPQHF.

The chain couples TRBV30 to TRBJ1-5; D unresolved. The CDR3 sequence is 12 residues long. V lost 3 bases, J lost 11 bases, and 14 bases lay in between. The germline gives CDR1 GTSNPN, CDR2 SVGIG (reference sequence). The CDR3, as DNA: TGTGCCTGGAGGAACAGCCTCGGGGCCCAGCATTTT. This codes for CAWRNSLGAQHF. The variable domain in full, with the rest retrieved from reference TRBV30 and TRBJ1-5, is SQTIHQWPATLVQPVGSPLSLECTVEGTSNPNLYWYRQAAGRGLQLLFYSVGIGQISSEVPQNLSASRPQDRQFILSSKKLLLSDSGFYLCAWRNSLGAQHFGDGTRLSIL.

This chain joins TRBV2 and TRBJ1-2; unclear D gene. Trimming removed 4 bases at V and 2 bases at J, with 11 bases between. This CDR3 spans 14 amino acids. Germline assignment: CDR1 SNHLY and CDR2 FYNNEI. The CDR3 coding sequence is TGTGCCAGCAGTGGTCGGGAGGTGAACTATGGCTACACCTTC. Amino acid sequence: CASSGREVNYGYTF.

The V and J genes are TRBV5-4 and TRBJ1-5, with D maybe TRBD1 (6 bases). The germline V and J ends were trimmed by 0 bases and 7 bases, with 14 bases remaining between them. Germline CDR1 reads SGHNT; CDR2 reads YYREEE (reference sequence). This CDR3 is 15 amino acids long. The CDR3 DNA sequence: TGTGCCAGCAGCTTGGGGGGTCAGGGGAGCCAGCCCCAGCATTTT. Translation gives CASSLGGQGSQPQHF.

The V gene is TRBV5-1, the J gene TRBJ1-1, with unresolved D. V was pared by 3 bases and J by 1 base, with 13 bases between. The CDR3 is 15 residues long. Germline assignment: CDR1 SGHRS and CDR2 YFSETQ. The CDR3 region is CASSSDPNSNTEAFF. CDR3 nucleotides: TGCGCCAGCAGCTCCGACCCTAACTCGAACACTGAAGCTTTCTTT.

Comments on this clone: Other DNA sequences of this sample code for an identical CDR3. CDR3 residues: CASSLEQGGYTF. DNA for the CDR3: TGCGCCAGCAGCTTGGAGCAGGGTGGCTACACCTTC. The chain links TRBV5-1 to TRBJ1-2; a possible D gene is TRBD1 (5 bases). The length of the CDR3 is 12 residues. Germline lookup yields CDR1 SGHRS and CDR2 YFSETQ. Trimming stripped 0 bases from V and 7 bases from J, with 7 bases between.